The 31 T cell receptor beta chains in this list originate from one sample, sequenced in a study of long-term antiretroviral therapy in people with HIV. Investigators performed immunoSEQ version v3.0 at survey level. TCRdb's copy holds only in-frame clones and misses some; the assay was immunoSEQ multiplex PCR. Here the sample spans some 28,000 clones, 95% being singletons. The specimen comprised unsorted PBMCs, sampled 5.3 years after starting antiretroviral therapy. The receptor source for this set is a man in his fifties with HIV.

The chain links TRBV10-2 to TRBJ2-3, with D maybe TRBD2 (6 bases). Germline lookup yields CDR1 WSHSY and CDR2 SAAADI. This CDR3 spans 16 amino acids. Trimming pared 0 bases from V and 1 base from J, leaving 11 bases between. The CDR3 loop reads CASSESEGTRTDTQYF. CDR3 sequence (DNA): TGCGCCAGCAGTGAGTCGGAGGGGACCCGCACAGATACGCAGTATTTT.

The V and J genes are TRBV7-3 and TRBJ2-1; TRBD2 might be the D (5 bases). Trimming took 3 bases from V and 7 from J, leaving 13 bases between them. Germline CDR1 SGHTA, CDR2 FQGTGA. CDR3 length equals 14 residues. The DNA for the CDR3 is TGTGCCAGCAGCTTTGTGGGTAGCGATAATGAGCAGTTCTTC. Its protein is CASSFVGSDNEQFF.

The V and J genes are TRBV19 and TRBJ1-1; D unclear. Looked up from germline, CDR1 is LNHDA and CDR2 is SQIVND (reference sequence). Trimming took off 6 bases at V and 0 bases at J, with 8 bases between the two ends. The length of the CDR3 is 13 residues. CDR3 sequence (DNA): TGTGCCAGTAGGGGAGCTTTGAACACTGAAGCTTTCTTT. Protein: CASRGALNTEAFF.

V and J are TRBV2 and TRBJ2-1; D gene unclear. CDR1 SNHLY and CDR2 FYNNEI come from the germline V gene. This CDR3 region has 13 residues. V was pared by 0 bases and J by 7 bases, with 7 bases between. The CDR3 DNA sequence: TGTGCCAGCAGTGAAGCGCTTGGGAATGAGCAGTTCTTC. Protein product: CASSEALGNEQFF.

This clone came up once. The CDR3: CASSESGGGYTF. DNA for the CDR3: TGCGCCAGCAGTGAGTCCGGAGGTGGCTACACCTTC. V usage is TRBV10-2 and J usage is TRBJ1-2; D remains ambiguous. CDR3 length: 12 amino acids. Trimming removed 0 bases from V and 7 bases from J, with 6 bases in between. CDR1 and CDR2 from the germline V gene are WSHSY and SAAADI.

The gene calls are TRBV5-1 and TRBJ2-2, with D unresolved. Looked up from germline, CDR1 is SGHRS and CDR2 is YFSETQ. The CDR3 contains 14 residues. Deletions cut 0 bases from V and 7 bases from J, with 10 bases between. CDR3 region: CASSLAENVGELFF. The CDR3, as DNA: TGCGCCAGCAGCTTGGCGGAGAATGTCGGGGAGCTGTTTTTT.

This clone was counted a single time. V and J are TRBV6-5 and TRBJ2-2; 7 nucleotides match TRBD2. CDR1 and CDR2 from the germline V gene are MNHEY and SVGAGI. The CDR3 length is 15 residues. V lost 4 bases, J lost 5 bases, and 7 bases stayed unmatched. The DNA for the CDR3 is TGTGCCAGCAGTTCACGGCAGGGAGGGACCGGGGAGCTGTTTTTT. This encodes CASSSRQGGTGELFF.

This chain uses TRBV5-5 with TRBJ1-5; D may be TRBD1 (6 bases). The CDR3 runs to 15 residues. The ends were cut back, 0 bases at V and 5 bases at J, with 12 bases in the middle. Germline V gene data show CDR1 as SGHKS and CDR2 as YYEKEE (reference sequence). CDR3 DNA: TGTGCCAGCAGCTTGGCAGGGGTCCCCTATCAGCCCCAGCATTTT. Translating gives CASSLAGVPYQPQHF.

This chain uses TRBV19 with TRBJ1-5; D possibly corresponds to TRBD1 (6 bases). CDR3 size: 14 residues. Germline values: CDR1 LNHDA, CDR2 SQIVND (reference sequence). The V end lost 7 bases, the J end lost 4 bases, and 14 bases lay between the germline ends. The CDR3 here is CASNWGQGNQPQHF. DNA for the CDR3: TGTGCCAGTAATTGGGGCCAGGGGAATCAGCCCCAGCATTTT.

This chain joins TRBV6-1 and TRBJ1-4; D perhaps matches TRBD1 (5 bases). Germline CDR1 is MNHNS and CDR2 is SASEGT. The CDR3 consists of 13 residues. V shed 8 bases and J shed 0 bases, with 7 bases lying between them. The CDR3 DNA is TGTGCCAGCCAGGGTACAACTAATGAAAAACTGTTTTTT. This sequence encodes CASQGTTNEKLFF.

Only one count was recorded for this clone. The chain has TRBV7-6 and TRBJ2-3, with D perhaps TRBD2 (6 bases). The CDR3 runs to 15 residues. V gave up 1 base and J gave up 1 base, with 9 bases separating them. The germline CDR1 and CDR2 sequences are SGHVS and FNYEAQ. The CDR3 here is CASSLEAGRTDTQYF. The CDR3 bases are TGTGCCAGCAGCTTAGAGGCGGGGCGCACAGATACGCAGTATTTT.

V gene TRBV18 combines with J gene TRBJ1-1; 7 positions agree with TRBD1. Germline loops: CDR1 KGHSH, CDR2 LQKENI. The CDR3 spans 17 residues. Trimming cost V 6 bases and J 4 bases; bases outside gene matches: 17. DNA for the CDR3: TGTGCCAGCTCCAACGGACAGGCTACCCTCCAAGGCACTGAAGCTTTCTTT. As protein: CASSNGQATLQGTEAFF.

The chain combines TRBV19 with TRBJ1-1; D perhaps matches TRBD1 (6 bases). This CDR3 is built from 16 residues. From germline, CDR1 is LNHDA and CDR2 SQIVND (reference sequence). Trimming pared 7 bases from V and 0 bases from J, leaving 18 bases between. CDR3 in amino acids: CASKGGAGDMNTEAFF. The CDR3 coding sequence is TGTGCCAGTAAAGGCGGGGCAGGGGACATGAACACTGAAGCTTTCTTT.

The chain employs TRBV19 and TRBJ1-6, with D possibly being TRBD1 (5 bases). Trimming took off 4 bases at V and 13 bases at J, with 14 bases between the two ends. This CDR3 is built from 13 residues. CDR1 is LNHDA and CDR2 is SQIVND in the germline V gene (reference sequence). CDR3 in amino acids: CASSRGLLAPLHF. CDR3 coding DNA: TGTGCCAGTAGTAGGGGACTTCTTGCTCCCCTCCACTTT.

The V gene is TRBV4-2, the J gene TRBJ2-2; 7 bases fit TRBD1. V was pared by 4 bases and J by 5 bases, with 7 bases of the junction left unmatched. Germline CDR1 LGHNA, CDR2 YNFKEQ. The length of the CDR3 is 15 residues. DNA for the CDR3: TGTGCCAGCAGCCCTCCGACAGGGTTTACCGGGGAGCTGTTTTTT. Protein: CASSPPTGFTGELFF.

The chain couples TRBV5-6 to TRBJ1-3; no clear D gene. Looked up from germline, CDR1 is SGHDT and CDR2 is YYEEEE. The CDR3 has 15 amino acids. The V gene lost 4 bases and the J gene lost 2 bases, with 13 bases spanning the gap. This chain's CDR3 is CASSPRFGTGNTIYF. DNA of the CDR3: TGTGCCAGCAGCCCGCGATTCGGGACTGGAAACACCATATATTTT.

The chain uses TRBV6-6 and TRBJ2-6; 7 bases match TRBD2. The CDR3 is 16 residues long. The germline gives CDR1 MNHNY, CDR2 SVGAGI (reference sequence). With V trimmed by 7 bases and J by 2 bases, 8 bases remained unmatched. CDR3 DNA sequence: TGTGCCAGCAATCGGGGGGACGGACCTGGGGCCAACGTCCTGACTTTC. Amino acids: CASNRGDGPGANVLTF.

V and J are TRBV12-5 and TRBJ1-1; D perhaps matches TRBD1 (5 bases). Germline CDR1 reads LGHNT; CDR2 reads FRNRAP. Trimming stripped 7 bases from V and 7 bases from J, with 16 bases between. The CDR3 loop spans 13 amino acids. CDR3 nucleotides: TGTGCTAGTGCTTCCGGGACTTTTCATGAAGCTTTCTTT. Residues: CASASGTFHEAFF. Full variable domain (rest looked up from reference TRBV12-5 and TRBJ1-1): DARVTQTPRHKVTEMGQEVTMRCQPILGHNTVFWYRQTMMQGLELLAYFRNRAPLDDSGMPKDRFSAEMPDATLATLKIQPSEPRDSAVYFCASASGTFHEAFFGQGTRLTVV.

The CDR3 sequence: CASSRELNTGTGTDTQYF. The CDR3 DNA is TGCGCCAGCAGCAGAGAATTAAATACAGGGACAGGGACAGATACGCAGTATTTT. This chain joins TRBV5-1 and TRBJ2-3; the match to TRBD1 covers 9 bases. Trimming removed 4 bases from V and 3 bases from J; junction bases left unmatched: 15. CDR1 is SGHRS, CDR2 YFSETQ, per germline. The length of the CDR3 is 18 residues.

The chain is built from TRBV6-5 and TRBJ1-6; 7 positions match TRBD1. The CDR3 has 14 residues. Per the germline V gene, CDR1 is MNHEY and CDR2 is SVGAGI. V gave up 5 bases and J gave up 10 bases; unmatched junction bases: 8. The CDR3 coding sequence is TGTGCCAGCAGTCGACAGGGTAGGGTATCACCCCTCCACTTT. Protein product: CASSRQGRVSPLHF.

The rearrangement uses TRBV28 and TRBJ2-1; D perhaps matches TRBD1 (6 bases). Germline loops: CDR1 MDHEN, CDR2 SYDVKM. This CDR3 contains 17 residues. V lost 3 bases and J lost 7, with 22 bases in between. The CDR3, as DNA: TGTGCCAGCAGTTTCTTATGGACAGAACCTCCGGGGAATGAGCAGTTCTTC. It is translated as CASSFLWTEPPGNEQFF.

This sequence joins TRBV4-1 and TRBJ2-7, with D possibly TRBD2 on 6 matching bases. Germline CDR1 MGHRA, CDR2 YSYEKL. Trimming took 0 bases from V and 2 from J, leaving 8 bases between them. The length of the CDR3 is 14 residues. This CDR3 is CASSQEEGPYEQYF. CDR3 nucleotides: TGCGCCAGCAGCCAAGAGGAGGGGCCCTACGAGCAGTACTTC.

This chain connects TRBV27 to TRBJ2-7; 7 bases align to TRBD1. The CDR3 runs to 14 residues. The V gene's germline CDR1 is MNHEY and CDR2 SMNVEV (reference sequence). Trimming removed 5 bases from V and 6 bases from J; junction bases left unmatched: 10. This chain's CDR3 is CASSPDPTGFEQYF. In nucleotides, the CDR3 is TGTGCCAGCAGTCCAGACCCGACAGGGTTCGAGCAGTACTTC.

The chain carries TRBV7-2 and TRBJ2-7; D might be TRBD2 (6 bases). The CDR3 length is 13 residues. Germline CDR1 and CDR2: SGHTA and FQGNSA. Trimming took 5 bases from V and 0 from J, leaving 8 bases between them. In nucleotides, the CDR3 is TGTGCCAGCAGCCACGGGGGCTCCTACGAGCAGTACTTC. Translation gives CASSHGGSYEQYF.

This chain uses TRBV28 with TRBJ1-6, with a tentative D call TRBD1 (6 bases). The V gene's germline CDR1 is MDHEN and CDR2 SYDVKM. Trimming shortened V by 3 bases and J by 10 bases, and 22 bases separated the two germline ends. CDR3 length: 17 amino acids. CDR3 in amino acids: CASSLSPRPQGRSPLHF. CDR3 DNA sequence: TGTGCCAGCAGTTTGTCGCCCCGGCCACAGGGACGATCACCCCTCCACTTT.

V is TRBV18 and J is TRBJ1-2; no clear D gene. V lost 1 base and J 2 bases, leaving 8 bases between the germline ends. The CDR3 is 14 residues long. Germline CDR1 reads KGHSH; CDR2 reads LQKENI. CDR3 sequence (DNA): TGTGCCAGCTCACCACAGGAGATCAACTATGGCTACACCTTC. It yields the protein CASSPQEINYGYTF.

The chain has TRBV5-1 and TRBJ1-6, with D maybe TRBD1 (6 bases). V lost 0 bases and J lost 13, with 17 bases in between. The CDR3 loop spans 15 amino acids. Per germline, CDR1 SGHRS and CDR2 YFSETQ. Here the CDR3 reads CASSLEADRKGPLHF. CDR3 in DNA: TGCGCCAGCAGCTTGGAGGCCGACAGGAAAGGGCCCCTCCACTTT.

In this sample, this clone turned up once. The chain employs TRBV9 and TRBJ2-7; perhaps D is TRBD1 or TRBD2 (6 bases each). Looked up from germline, CDR1 is SGDLS and CDR2 is YYNGEE. V was cut by 0 bases and J by 3 bases, with 16 bases left in between. The CDR3 consists of 16 residues. CDR3 DNA: TGTGCCAGCAGCGTAGAAGGGGGTCGGGGGTTCTACGAGCAGTACTTC. Translated, it gives CASSVEGGRGFYEQYF. The variable domain in full, with the rest retrieved from reference TRBV9 and TRBJ2-7, is DSGVTQTPKHLITATGQRVTLRCSPRSGDLSVYWYQQSLDQGLQFLIQYYNGEERAKGNILERFSAQQFPDLHSELNLSSLELGDSALYFCASSVEGGRGFYEQYFGPGTRLTVT.

The chain joins TRBV2 to TRBJ1-2, with D perhaps TRBD1 (5 bases). V was cut by 7 bases and J by 0 bases, with 24 bases left in between. There are 18 residues in the CDR3. CDR1 and CDR2 (germline): SNHLY, FYNNEI. For the CDR3, the DNA is TGTGCCAGCAACCTAGACAGAACAGCTTTGGGAGCTAACTATGGCTACACCTTC. It encodes CASNLDRTALGANYGYTF.

Only one count was recorded for this clone. The chain carries TRBV9 and TRBJ2-3, with D perhaps matching TRBD2 (5 bases). V lost 0 bases and J 0 bases, leaving 8 bases between the germline ends. The CDR3 runs to 15 residues. CDR1 and CDR2 from the germline V gene are SGDLS and YYNGEE. The DNA of the CDR3 is TGTGCCAGCAGCGTAGAAGGCGGGAGCACAGATACGCAGTATTTT. This translates into CASSVEGGSTDTQYF.

This rearrangement joins TRBV19 to TRBJ1-6, with D unclear. Trimming took 5 bases from V and 5 from J, leaving 10 bases between them. The CDR3 runs to 14 residues. Germline V CDR1 and CDR2: LNHDA, SQIVND (reference sequence). The CDR3: CASSRESHNSPLHF. The CDR3 DNA sequence: TGTGCCAGTAGTCGGGAGTCCCATAATTCACCCCTCCACTTT.